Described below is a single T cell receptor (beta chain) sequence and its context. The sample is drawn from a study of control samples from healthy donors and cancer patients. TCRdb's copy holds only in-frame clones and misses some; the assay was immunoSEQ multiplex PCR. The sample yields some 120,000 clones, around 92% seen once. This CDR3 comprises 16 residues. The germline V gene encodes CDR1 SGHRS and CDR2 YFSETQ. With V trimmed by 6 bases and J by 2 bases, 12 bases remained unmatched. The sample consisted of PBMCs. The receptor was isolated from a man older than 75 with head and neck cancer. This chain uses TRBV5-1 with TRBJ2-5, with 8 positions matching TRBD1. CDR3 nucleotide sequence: TGCGCCAGCACCCCTCTTGGACAGGGCGTACAAGAGACCCAGTACTTC. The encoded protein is CASTPLGQGVQETQYF.